This T cell receptor (beta chain) was sequenced in a study of cytomegalovirus exposure and HLA in healthy donors. Findings and limits, study-wide: Roughly uniform depth of sequencing across donors was assumed in presence/absence analyses. In vitro testing confirmed three CMV-associated chains as specific for CMV antigens. Being productive about 87% or about 30% of the time was typical of most TCR beta V segments in an earlier analysis.

This clone was seen a few times. Its specificity is not known. Other nucleotide sequences from this sample produce the same CDR3. 13 Jbeta primers and 60 Vbeta primers were used for the PCR. Measured with immunoSEQ multiplex PCR; TCRdb has only the in-frame clones, and not every one. The data contain about 160,000 clones, about 82% of them singletons. The CDR3 sequence is 13 residues long. Trimming took 1 base from V and 4 from J, leaving 7 bases between them. The V gene's germline CDR1 is SNHLY and CDR2 FYNNEI. The chain joins TRBV2 to TRBJ1-1, with D unresolved. Sequences were obtained from PBMCs. This TCR was recovered from a woman in her twenties or thirties in good health and CMV-seropositive. The CDR3 loop reads CASSEGPGTEAFF. In nucleotides, the CDR3 is TGTGCCAGCAGTGAAGGGCCGGGCACTGAAGCTTTCTTT.